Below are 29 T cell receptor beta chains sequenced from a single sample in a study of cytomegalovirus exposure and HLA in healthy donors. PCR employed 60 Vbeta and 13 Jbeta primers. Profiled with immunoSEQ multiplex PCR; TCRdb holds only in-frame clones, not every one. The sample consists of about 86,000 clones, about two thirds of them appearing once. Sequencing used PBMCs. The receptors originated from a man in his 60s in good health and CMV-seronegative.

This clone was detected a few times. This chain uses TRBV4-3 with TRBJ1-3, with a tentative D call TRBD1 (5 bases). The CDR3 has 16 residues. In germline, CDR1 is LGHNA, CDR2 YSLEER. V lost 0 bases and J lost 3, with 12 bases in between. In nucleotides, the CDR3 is TGCGCCAGCAGCCAAGACCCAGGGATGGGTGGAAACACCATATATTTT. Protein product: CASSQDPGMGGNTIYF.

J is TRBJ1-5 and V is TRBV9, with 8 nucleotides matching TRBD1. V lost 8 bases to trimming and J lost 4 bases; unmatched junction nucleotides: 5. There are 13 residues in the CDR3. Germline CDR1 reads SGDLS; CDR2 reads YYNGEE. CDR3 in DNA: TGTGCCAGTCAGTACAGGGGGAATCAGCCCCAGCATTTT. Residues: CASQYRGNQPQHF.

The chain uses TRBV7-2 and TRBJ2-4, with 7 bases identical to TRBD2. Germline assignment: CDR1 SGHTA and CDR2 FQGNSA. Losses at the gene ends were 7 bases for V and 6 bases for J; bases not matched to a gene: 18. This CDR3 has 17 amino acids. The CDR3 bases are TGTGCCAGCAACGACCTTCGGAGGGCGGGGGAAATAAACATTCAGTACTTC. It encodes CASNDLRRAGEINIQYF.

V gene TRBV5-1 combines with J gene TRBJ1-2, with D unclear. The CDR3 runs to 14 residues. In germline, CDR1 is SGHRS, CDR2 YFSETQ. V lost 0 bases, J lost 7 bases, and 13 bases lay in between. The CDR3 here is CASSLDQLGSGYTF. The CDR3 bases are TGCGCCAGCAGCTTGGACCAGCTGGGGAGTGGCTACACCTTC.

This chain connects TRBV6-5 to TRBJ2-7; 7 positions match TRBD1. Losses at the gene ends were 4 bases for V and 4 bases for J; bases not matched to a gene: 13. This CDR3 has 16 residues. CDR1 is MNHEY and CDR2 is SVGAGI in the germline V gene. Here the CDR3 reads CASSSTLGGHSYEQYF. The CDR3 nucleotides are TGTGCCAGCAGTTCAACCCTAGGGGGCCATTCTTACGAGCAGTACTTC.

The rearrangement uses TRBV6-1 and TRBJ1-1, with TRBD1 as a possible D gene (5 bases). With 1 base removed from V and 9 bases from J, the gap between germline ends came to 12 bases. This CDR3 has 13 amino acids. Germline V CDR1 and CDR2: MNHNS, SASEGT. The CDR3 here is CASSEGQGSKAFF. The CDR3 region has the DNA TGTGCCAGCAGTGAAGGGCAGGGATCTAAAGCTTTCTTT.

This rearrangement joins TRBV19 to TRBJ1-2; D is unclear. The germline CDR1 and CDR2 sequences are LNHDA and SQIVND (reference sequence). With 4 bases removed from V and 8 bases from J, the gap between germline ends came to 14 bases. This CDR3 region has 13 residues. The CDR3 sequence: CASSREWPGGYTF. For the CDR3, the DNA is TGTGCCAGTAGTAGAGAGTGGCCGGGAGGCTACACCTTC.

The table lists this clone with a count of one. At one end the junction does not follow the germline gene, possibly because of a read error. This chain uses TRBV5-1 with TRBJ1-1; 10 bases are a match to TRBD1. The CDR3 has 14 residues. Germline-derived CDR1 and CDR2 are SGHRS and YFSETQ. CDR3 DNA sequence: TGCGCCAGCAGCTGGGGACAGGGGCCCTCCGGTCCCCAATTT. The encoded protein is CASSWGQGPSGPQF.

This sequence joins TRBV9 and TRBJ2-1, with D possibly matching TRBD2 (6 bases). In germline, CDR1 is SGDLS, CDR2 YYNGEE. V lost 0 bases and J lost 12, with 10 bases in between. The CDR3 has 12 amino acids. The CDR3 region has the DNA TGTGCCAGCAGCGTAGTTGCGGGATCGCAGTTCTTC. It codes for CASSVVAGSQFF.

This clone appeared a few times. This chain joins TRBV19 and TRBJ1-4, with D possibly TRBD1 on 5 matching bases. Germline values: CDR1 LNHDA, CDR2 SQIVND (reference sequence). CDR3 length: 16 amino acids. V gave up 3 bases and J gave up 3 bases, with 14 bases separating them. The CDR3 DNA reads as TGTGCCAGTAGTATCTTCACGCTAGGGGCTAATGAAAAACTGTTTTTT. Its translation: CASSIFTLGANEKLFF.

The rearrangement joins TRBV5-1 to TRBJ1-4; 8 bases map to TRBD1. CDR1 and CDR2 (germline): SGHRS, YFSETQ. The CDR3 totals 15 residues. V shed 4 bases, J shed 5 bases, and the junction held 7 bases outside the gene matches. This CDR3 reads CASSMLTGENEKLFF. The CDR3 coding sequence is TGCGCCAGCAGCATGCTGACAGGGGAAAATGAAAAACTGTTTTTT.

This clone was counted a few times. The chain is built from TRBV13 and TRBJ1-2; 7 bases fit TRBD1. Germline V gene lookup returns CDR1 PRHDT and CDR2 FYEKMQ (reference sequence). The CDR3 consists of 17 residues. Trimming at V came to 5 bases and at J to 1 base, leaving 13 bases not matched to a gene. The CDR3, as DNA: TGTGCCAGCAGCGGGGCATCAGGGGGACCATTTAACTATGGCTACACCTTC. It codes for CASSGASGGPFNYGYTF. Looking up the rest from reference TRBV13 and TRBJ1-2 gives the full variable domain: AAGVIQSPRHLIKEKRETATLKCYPIPRHDTVYWYQQGPGQDPQFLISFYEKMQSDKGSIPDRFSAQQFSDYHSELNMSSLELGDSALYFCASSGASGGPFNYGYTFGSGTRLTVV.

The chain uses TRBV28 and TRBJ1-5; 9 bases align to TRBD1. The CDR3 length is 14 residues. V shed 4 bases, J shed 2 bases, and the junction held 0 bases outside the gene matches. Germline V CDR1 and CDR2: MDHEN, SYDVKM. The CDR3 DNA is TGTGCCAGCAGTTGGACAGGGGGCAATCAGCCCCAGCATTTT. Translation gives CASSWTGGNQPQHF.

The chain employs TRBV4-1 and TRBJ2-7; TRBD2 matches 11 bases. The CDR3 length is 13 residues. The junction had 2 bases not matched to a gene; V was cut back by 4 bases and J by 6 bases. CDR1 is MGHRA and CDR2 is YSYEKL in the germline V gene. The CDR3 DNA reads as TGCGCCAGCAGCCCAGGACTAGCGGGCGAGCAGTACTTC. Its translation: CASSPGLAGEQYF.

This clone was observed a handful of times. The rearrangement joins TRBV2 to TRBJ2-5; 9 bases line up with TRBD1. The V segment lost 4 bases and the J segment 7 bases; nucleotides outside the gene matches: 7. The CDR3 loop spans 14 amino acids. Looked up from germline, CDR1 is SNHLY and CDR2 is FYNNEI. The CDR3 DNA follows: TGTGCCAGCAGTGGGGGGACAGGGATGGGGACCCAGTACTTC. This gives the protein CASSGGTGMGTQYF.

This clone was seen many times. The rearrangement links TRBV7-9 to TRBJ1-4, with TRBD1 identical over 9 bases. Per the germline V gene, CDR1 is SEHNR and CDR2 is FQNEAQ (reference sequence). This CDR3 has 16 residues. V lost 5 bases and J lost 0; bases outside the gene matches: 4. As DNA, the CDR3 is TGTGCCAGCAGCCGGGACAGGGTAACAACTAATGAAAAACTGTTTTTT. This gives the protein CASSRDRVTTNEKLFF.

CDR3 in DNA: TGCGCCAGCAGTGAAGACAGGGTGAGGCTCTACGAGCAGTACTTC. Translated: CASSEDRVRLYEQYF. The V gene is TRBV10-1, the J gene TRBJ2-7; 7 bases are shared with TRBD1. This CDR3 comprises 15 residues. The V gene end was trimmed by 3 bases and the J gene end by 3 bases; junction bases not matched to a gene: 8. Per germline, CDR1 WNHNN and CDR2 SYGVQD (reference sequence).

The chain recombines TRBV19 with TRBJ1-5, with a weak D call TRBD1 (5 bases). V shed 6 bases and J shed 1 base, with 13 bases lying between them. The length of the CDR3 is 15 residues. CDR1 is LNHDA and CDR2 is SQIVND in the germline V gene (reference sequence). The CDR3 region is CASSLAGLSNQPQHF. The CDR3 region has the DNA TGTGCCAGTAGCCTCGCAGGGTTGAGCAATCAGCCCCAGCATTTT.

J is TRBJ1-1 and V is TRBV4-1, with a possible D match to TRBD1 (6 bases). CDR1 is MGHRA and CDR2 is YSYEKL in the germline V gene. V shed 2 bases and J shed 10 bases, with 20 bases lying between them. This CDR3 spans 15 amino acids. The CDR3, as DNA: TGCGCCAGCAGCCAAAGGGAGGGGGGCTGGGGGGCAGCTTTCTTT. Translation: CASSQREGGWGAAFF.

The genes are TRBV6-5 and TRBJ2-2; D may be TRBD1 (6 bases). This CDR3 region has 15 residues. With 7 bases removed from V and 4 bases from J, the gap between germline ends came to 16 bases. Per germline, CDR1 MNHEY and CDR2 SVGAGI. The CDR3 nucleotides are TGTGCCAGCACCTTGTTGGGCAGGGGCACCGGGGAGCTGTTTTTT. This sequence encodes CASTLLGRGTGELFF.

The CDR3 DNA sequence: TGTGCCAGCAGCTTTAGCGGGGAAGATACGCAGTATTTT. Its protein is CASSFSGEDTQYF. The chain uses TRBV7-9 and TRBJ2-3; 8 nucleotides align to TRBD2. The V gene end was trimmed by 3 bases and the J gene end by 5 bases; junction bases not matched to a gene: 1. Germline CDR1 reads SEHNR; CDR2 reads FQNEAQ (reference sequence). CDR3 length equals 13 residues.

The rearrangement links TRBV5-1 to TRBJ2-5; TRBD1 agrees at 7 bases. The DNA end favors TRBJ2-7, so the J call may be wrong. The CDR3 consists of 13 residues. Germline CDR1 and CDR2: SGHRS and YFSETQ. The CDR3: CASSSTGSDEQYF. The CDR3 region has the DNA TGCGCCAGCAGCTCGACAGGGTCAGACGAGCAGTACTTC.

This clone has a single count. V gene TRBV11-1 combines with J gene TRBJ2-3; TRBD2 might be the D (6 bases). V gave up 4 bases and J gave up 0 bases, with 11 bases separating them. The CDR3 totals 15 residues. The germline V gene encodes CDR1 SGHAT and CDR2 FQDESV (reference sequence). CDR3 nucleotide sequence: TGTGCCAGCAGCTCTCCGGGACTTAGCACAGATACGCAGTATTTT. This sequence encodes CASSSPGLSTDTQYF.

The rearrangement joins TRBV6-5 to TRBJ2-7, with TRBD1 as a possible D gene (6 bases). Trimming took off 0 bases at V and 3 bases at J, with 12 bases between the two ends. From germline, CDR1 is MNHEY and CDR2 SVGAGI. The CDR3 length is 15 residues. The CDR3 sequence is CASSYSRGQDYEQYF. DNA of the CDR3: TGTGCCAGCAGTTACTCGAGGGGACAAGACTACGAGCAGTACTTC.

Written as DNA, the CDR3 is TGCGCCAGCAGCTTAGGGGCCACTTCTAACTATGGCTACACCTTC. This sequence encodes CASSLGATSNYGYTF. The V and J genes are TRBV5-1 and TRBJ1-2; possible D gene TRBD1, 5 bases. V was trimmed by 2 bases and J by 0 bases, leaving 11 bases between them. The CDR3 is 15 amino acids. Germline-derived CDR1 and CDR2 are SGHRS and YFSETQ.

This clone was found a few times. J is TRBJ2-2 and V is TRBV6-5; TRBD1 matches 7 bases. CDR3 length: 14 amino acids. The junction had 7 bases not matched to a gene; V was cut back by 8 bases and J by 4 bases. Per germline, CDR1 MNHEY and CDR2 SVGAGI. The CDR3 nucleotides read TGTGCCAGCCTCCGACAGGGAGTCACCGGGGAGCTGTTTTTT. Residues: CASLRQGVTGELFF.

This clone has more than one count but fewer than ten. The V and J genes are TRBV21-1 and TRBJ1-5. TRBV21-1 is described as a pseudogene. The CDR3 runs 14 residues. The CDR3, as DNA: TGTGCCAGCAGCAAGACGGGGATCAATCAGCCCCAGCATTTT. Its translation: CASSKTGINQPQHF.

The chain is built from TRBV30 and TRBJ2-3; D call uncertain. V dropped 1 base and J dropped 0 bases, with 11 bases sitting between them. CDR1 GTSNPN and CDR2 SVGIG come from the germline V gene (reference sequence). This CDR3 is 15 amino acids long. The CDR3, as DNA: TGTGCCTGGAGTGACAGCTGGTTAAGCACAGATACGCAGTATTTT. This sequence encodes CAWSDSWLSTDTQYF.

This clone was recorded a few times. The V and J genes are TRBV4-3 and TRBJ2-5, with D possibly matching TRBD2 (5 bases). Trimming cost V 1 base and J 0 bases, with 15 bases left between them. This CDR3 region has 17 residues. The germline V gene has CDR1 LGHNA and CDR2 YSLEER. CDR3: CASSQGRELPDQETQYF. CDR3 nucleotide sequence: TGCGCCAGCAGCCAAGGTAGGGAGCTTCCCGACCAAGAGACCCAGTACTTC.